These 7 T cell receptor beta chains share one sample of origin, sequenced in a study of glioma-infiltrating T cells. The iRepertoire nested amplicon-rescue multiplex PCR amplified TCR alpha and beta CDR3s from RNA. MiXCR, applied by TCRdb to the multiplex PCR reads, yields one record per CDR3 protein. Counted here are about 140,000 distinct CDR3 sequences, around 40% occurring once; the ten biggest clones make up around 18%. Sample: glioma tissue, nonneoplastic brain tissue, or PBMCs (not recorded which). Every receptor here comes from a human donor with low-grade glioma or glioblastoma, undergoing nonglioma brain surgery, or in good health (not recorded which).

The rearrangement uses TRBV20-1 and TRBJ1-2; no reliable D call. This CDR3 has 12 residues. Germline V gene data show CDR1 as DFQATT and CDR2 as SNEGSKA (reference sequence). The V gene lost 6 bases and the J gene lost 3 bases, with 11 bases spanning the gap. CDR3 DNA: TGCAGTGCCAATAGACATGACTATGGCTACACCTTC. It encodes CSANRHDYGYTF.

This clonotype was found a few times. The chain employs TRBV27 and TRBJ1-2, with 8 bases lining up with TRBD1. The junction had 7 bases not matched to a gene; V was cut back by 5 bases and J by 5 bases. The length of the CDR3 is 14 residues. The germline CDR1 and CDR2 sequences are MNHEY and SMNVEV (reference sequence). The CDR3 loop is CASSRDRSGYGYTF. DNA for the CDR3: TGTGCCAGCAGTAGGGACAGGTCAGGGTATGGCTACACCTTC.

The chain uses TRBV12-3 or TRBV12-4 and TRBJ2-5; a possible D gene is TRBD1 (5 bases). CDR3 length equals 11 residues. Trimming took off 8 bases at V and 5 bases at J, with 9 bases between the two ends. Written as DNA, the CDR3 is TGTGCCAGCCGTTCAGGGGAGACCCAGTACTTC. This codes for CASRSGETQYF.

The J gene is TRBJ2-7, the V gene TRBV4-1, with 8 bases identical to TRBD1. This CDR3 contains 15 residues. V gave up 4 bases and J gave up 3 bases; unmatched junction bases: 8. Germline assignment: CDR1 MGHRA and CDR2 YSYEKL. CDR3 residues: CASSLLDRGSYEQYF. In DNA form, the CDR3 reads TGCGCCAGCAGCCTACTCGACAGGGGAAGCTACGAGCAGTACTTC.

The V gene is TRBV10-3, the J gene TRBJ2-1; TRBD2 is a possible D gene (5 bases). The V and J ends lost 0 bases and 3 bases respectively, with 12 bases between them. The CDR3 is 16 amino acids. Germline lookup yields CDR1 ENHRY and CDR2 SYGVKD. The chain's CDR3 is CAISESGAALYNEQFF. For the CDR3, the DNA is TGTGCCATCAGTGAGTCCGGAGCGGCACTCTACAATGAGCAGTTCTTC.

This clonotype was seen a handful of times. The rearrangement uses TRBV6-1 and TRBJ2-5, with D maybe TRBD1 (6 bases). V lost 6 bases and J 4 bases, leaving 21 bases between the germline ends. The length of the CDR3 is 16 residues. Germline lookup yields CDR1 MNHNS and CDR2 SASEGT. CDR3 loop: CASSMTRAGARETQYF. CDR3 sequence (DNA): TGTGCCAGCAGCATGACCCGGGCAGGGGCCAGAGAGACCCAGTACTTC.

This sequence joins TRBV4-1 and TRBJ2-7; 7 positions match TRBD1. The CDR3 runs to 15 residues. Trimming took 4 bases from V and 1 from J; bases not matched to a gene: 7. The germline V gene has CDR1 MGHRA and CDR2 YSYEKL. CDR3 in DNA: TGCGCCAGCAGCCGGGGGACAGCGAAATCCTACGAGCAGTACTTC. Its protein is CASSRGTAKSYEQYF.